The subject of this entry is one T cell receptor (beta chain). Antigen unknown. This sample was included in a study of OX40 agonist ivuxolimab in advanced cancers. Study-wide results and caveats: At 0.1 to 3.0 mg/kg and by week 6, CD4+ and CD8+ T cells in the blood had expanded clonally.

Using immunoSEQ multiplex PCR, the repertoire was profiled, and TCRdb retains in-frame clones only, with some absent. The sample holds about 49,000 clones; about 81% are singletons and the top ten take over 1.5%. This CDR3 contains 13 residues. Germline CDR1 reads LNHNV; CDR2 reads YYDKDF (reference sequence). The V and J ends lost 3 bases and 8 bases, in that order; junction bases with no gene match: 3. This sequence was found in an adult with an advanced solid tumor such as melanoma, head and neck, liver or kidney cancer. The chain joins TRBV15 to TRBJ1-2, with TRBD1 matching 10 bases. The sample here was CD4+ or CD8+ T cells sorted from blood, taken in a trial of the OX40 agonist ivuxolimab. The CDR3 nucleotides read TGTGCCACCAGCAGGGGGACAGGGGCGGGCTACACCTTC. Its translation: CATSRGTGAGYTF.